These 28 T cell receptor beta chains came from one sample sequenced in a study of Graves' ophthalmopathy and Graves' hyperthyroidism. The sequenced template was RNA, covering the TCR beta CDR3 region. HTBI primers were used in a first-round RT-PCR, which preceded a second-round multiplex PCR. TCRdb independently ran MiXCR on the multiplex PCR reads; one entry per CDR3 protein. The sample has 150,000 to 200,000 distinct CDR3 sequences; 39% are singletons. Input material: peripheral blood. These receptors were collected from a man aged 25 to 45 with Graves' ophthalmopathy.

This clonotype was seen many times. This may be a read error: a much more frequent sequence differs by one nucleotide. The chain uses TRBV30 and TRBJ1-1; D not resolved. Trimming stripped 2 bases from V and 1 base from J, with 8 bases between. Per the germline V gene, CDR1 is GTSNPN and CDR2 is SVGIG (reference sequence). The CDR3 spans 13 residues. The CDR3 DNA sequence: TGTGCCTGGAGTAGGACGACGAACACTGAAGCTTTCTTT. Residues: CAWSRTTNTEAFF.

This clonotype came up many times. The rearrangement joins TRBV20-1 to TRBJ2-7, with D unresolved. The CDR3 length is 12 residues. V lost 5 bases and J lost 0, with 8 bases in between. Germline CDR1 reads DFQATT; CDR2 reads SNEGSKA (reference sequence). The DNA for the CDR3 is TGCAGTGCTCCTGGGCCCTCCTACGAGCAGTACTTC. It is translated as CSAPGPSYEQYF.

This clonotype was observed many times. V usage is TRBV7-3 and J usage is TRBJ1-1; D perhaps matches TRBD1 (5 bases). Trimming cost V 5 bases and J 1 base, with 8 bases left between them. Germline CDR1 SGHTA, CDR2 FQGTGA. CDR3 length: 13 residues. Here the CDR3 reads CASSVGTNTEAFF. The CDR3 DNA sequence: TGTGCCAGCAGCGTCGGGACGAACACTGAAGCTTTCTTT.

This clonotype was picked up many times. This chain links TRBV30 with TRBJ1-5; TRBD1 matches at 7 bases. The CDR3 has 14 residues. J lost 4 bases, V lost 0 bases, and 3 bases had no gene match. Germline assignment: CDR1 GTSNPN and CDR2 SVGIG (reference sequence). Here the CDR3 reads CAWSVQGKNQPQHF. The CDR3 DNA follows: TGTGCCTGGAGTGTACAGGGGAAAAATCAGCCCCAGCATTTT. The variable domain in full, completed from reference TRBV30 and TRBJ1-5, reads SQTIHQWPATLVQPVGSPLSLECTVEGTSNPNLYWYRQAAGRGLQLLFYSVGIGQISSEVPQNLSASRPQDRQFILSSKKLLLSDSGFYLCAWSVQGKNQPQHFGDGTRLSIL.

In its sample, this clonotype was seen many times. This chain uses TRBV29-1 with TRBJ1-2, with D hard to call. The CDR3 loop spans 12 amino acids. The ends were cut back, 2 bases at V and 8 bases at J, with 12 bases in the middle. Germline V gene sequence: CDR1 SQVTM, CDR2 ANQGSEA. The CDR3 DNA reads as TGCAGCGTTGAATCGGGCAGTCGAGGCTACACCTTC. It encodes CSVESGSRGYTF.

This chain connects TRBV6-5 to TRBJ2-2, with 9 bases that match TRBD1. With 2 bases clipped from V and 4 bases from J, the junction kept 5 bases outside the gene matches. The CDR3 has 16 amino acids. Germline loops: CDR1 MNHEY, CDR2 SVGAGI. CDR3 coding DNA: TGTGCCAGCAGTTACGCCTTGACAGGGGGCACCGGGGAGCTGTTTTTT. Its translation is CASSYALTGGTGELFF.

Here the CDR3 DNA reads TGCAGCGTTGGTCTAGCGGGAGTTCAGAACGAGCAGTACTTC. This gives the protein CSVGLAGVQNEQYF. The V call is TRBV29-1, the J call TRBJ2-7, with TRBD2 identical over 10 bases. The CDR3 has 14 residues. CDR1 and CDR2 (germline): SQVTM, ANQGSEA. The J segment lost 5 bases and the V segment lost 4 bases, leaving 8 bases of the junction unmatched.

This clonotype has a single count. The gene calls are TRBV12-3 or TRBV12-4 and TRBJ1-1; 9 nucleotides agree with TRBD1. The V gene end was trimmed by 5 bases and the J gene end by 4 bases; junction bases not matched to a gene: 5. The CDR3 totals 14 residues. CDR3 in DNA: TGTGCCAGCAGTCGGACAGGGGAAGGCACTGAAGCTTTCTTT. As protein: CASSRTGEGTEAFF.

This clonotype was counted ten times or more. V is TRBV6-1 and J is TRBJ1-1; D not resolved. Trimming stripped 6 bases from V and 2 bases from J, with 13 bases between. This CDR3 has 14 amino acids. Germline assignment: CDR1 MNHNS and CDR2 SASEGT. The CDR3 DNA follows: TGTGCCAGCAGAGACGACACAACAAACACTGAAGCTTTCTTT. Translated, it gives CASRDDTTNTEAFF.

This clonotype was found many times. The chain recombines TRBV6-2 or TRBV6-3 with TRBJ2-7; D perhaps matches TRBD2 (6 bases). The ends were cut back, 5 bases at V and 6 bases at J, with 14 bases in the middle. The CDR3 consists of 13 residues. CDR1 is MNHEY, CDR2 SVGEGT, per germline. CDR3: CASSRLVTSEQYF. The CDR3 DNA reads as TGTGCCAGCAGTCGACTAGTTACCTCCGAGCAGTACTTC.

The rearrangement links TRBV2 to TRBJ2-7; 9 positions agree with TRBD1. J was trimmed by 9 bases and V by 4 bases; bases with no gene match: 7. This CDR3 spans 13 amino acids. Germline V gives CDR1 SNHLY, CDR2 FYNNEI. CDR3 region: CASSAGTGLWQYF. Here the CDR3 DNA reads TGTGCCAGCAGTGCCGGGACAGGGCTTTGGCAGTACTTC.

The chain recombines TRBV27 with TRBJ2-2; D remains unclear. The CDR3 extends over 13 amino acids. CDR1 MNHEY and CDR2 SMNVEV come from the germline V gene (reference sequence). Trimming removed 6 bases from V and 3 bases from J, with 8 bases in between. CDR3 sequence reads: CASSLIYTGELFF. CDR3 bases: TGTGCCAGCAGCCTCATATACACCGGGGAGCTGTTTTTT.

This clonotype was recorded at least ten times. The chain combines TRBV6-2 or TRBV6-3 with TRBJ2-5; D unresolved. The germline gives CDR1 MNHEY, CDR2 SVGEGT. V was pared by 2 bases and J by 0 bases, with 7 bases between. CDR3 length equals 14 residues. The CDR3 region is CASSYGNYQETQYF. CDR3 DNA: TGTGCCAGCAGTTACGGGAACTACCAAGAGACCCAGTACTTC.

V gene TRBV6-5 combines with J gene TRBJ1-3; D gene uncertain. Germline V gene lookup returns CDR1 MNHEY and CDR2 SVGAGI. CDR3 length: 15 amino acids. Trimming took off 4 bases at V and 1 base at J, with 11 bases between the two ends. This CDR3 is CASSSQTRSGNTIYF. The CDR3 nucleotides are TGTGCCAGCAGTTCCCAGACGAGATCTGGAAACACCATATATTTT.

This clonotype has ten or more counts. The chain is built from TRBV20-1 and TRBJ1-2; the D is unclear. Germline V CDR1 and CDR2: DFQATT, SNEGSKA (reference sequence). V lost 5 bases and J 11 bases, leaving 9 bases between the germline ends. The CDR3 runs 9 residues. The DNA of the CDR3 is TGCAGTGCTTACCCCCAATACACCTTC. This encodes CSAYPQYTF.

This clonotype was counted ten times or more. This chain connects TRBV20-1 to TRBJ1-1, with a weak D call TRBD1 (5 bases). The V end lost 3 bases, the J end lost 8 bases, and 13 bases lay between the germline ends. CDR3 size: 12 residues. Germline V gene data show CDR1 as DFQATT and CDR2 as SNEGSKA (reference sequence). Here the CDR3 DNA reads TGCAGTGCTAGGGCTAGGGCAGGGGAAGCTTTCTTT. This gives the protein CSARARAGEAFF.

The rearrangement links TRBV6-5 to TRBJ1-5; 7 bases line up with TRBD1. The CDR3 covers 15 residues. The germline CDR1 and CDR2 sequences are MNHEY and SVGAGI. V was clipped by 1 base and J by 3 bases; unmatched bases: 3. The CDR3 nucleotides read TGTGCCAGCAGTTACTGGGGACAGCACAATCAGCCCCAGCATTTT. This translates into CASSYWGQHNQPQHF.

The chain combines TRBV7-8 with TRBJ2-5, with 8 bases lining up with TRBD2. Germline assignment: CDR1 SGHVS and CDR2 FQNEAQ. The CDR3 sequence is 15 residues long. V gave up 7 bases and J gave up 5 bases; unmatched junction bases: 12. Here the CDR3 DNA reads TGTGCCAGCATACGTCGTTTAGCGGGATGGGAGACCCAGTACTTC. As protein: CASIRRLAGWETQYF.

This clonotype was seen ten or more times. This chain connects TRBV10-2 to TRBJ1-1, with no clear D. The germline CDR1 and CDR2 sequences are WSHSY and SAAADI. V lost 3 bases and J lost 0, with 11 bases in between. The CDR3 consists of 15 residues. This CDR3 reads CASSEWRHMNTEAFF. As DNA, the CDR3 is TGCGCCAGCAGTGAATGGCGGCACATGAACACTGAAGCTTTCTTT.

The V call is TRBV7-4, the J call TRBJ1-2; no firm D call. Trimming stripped 1 base from V and 1 base from J, with 13 bases between. The CDR3 is 16 residues long. From germline, CDR1 is SGHVT and CDR2 SQSDAQ. CDR3 sequence reads: CASSLVSSILNYGYTF. The CDR3 DNA follows: TGTGCCAGCAGCTTAGTTTCGAGTATTCTTAACTATGGCTACACCTTC.

This clonotype has at least ten counts. This sequence may be a read error, since a much larger clone differs from it by one base. This chain links TRBV6-2 or TRBV6-3 with TRBJ1-1; D not resolved. Germline V CDR1 and CDR2: MNHEY, SVGEGT. The germline V and J ends were trimmed by 7 bases and 5 bases, with 8 bases remaining between them. The CDR3 contains 11 residues. The CDR3 sequence is CASTSGTEAFF. The CDR3 DNA is TGTGCCAGCACCTCGGGGACTGAAGCTTTCTTT.

The rearrangement links TRBV12-3 or TRBV12-4 to TRBJ1-2, with D unclear. Trimming shortened V by 2 bases and J by 4 bases, and 11 bases separated the two germline ends. CDR3 length equals 14 residues. CDR3 in amino acids: CASSLRDVGYGYTF. DNA of the CDR3: TGTGCCAGCAGTTTACGGGATGTTGGCTATGGCTACACCTTC.

The CDR3 DNA follows: TGTGCCAGCAGTTTTCGGCGGAACTATGGCTACACCTTC. Translation: CASSFRRNYGYTF. The rearrangement joins TRBV28 to TRBJ1-2; D unclear. The V gene's germline CDR1 is MDHEN and CDR2 SYDVKM. CDR3 length equals 13 residues. V lost 3 bases and J lost 2, with 7 bases in between.

This clonotype was seen many times. V usage is TRBV2 and J usage is TRBJ2-7, with 8 bases matching TRBD1. Germline CDR1 reads SNHLY; CDR2 reads FYNNEI. The CDR3 length is 14 residues. Trimming cost V 6 bases and J 7 bases; bases outside gene matches: 11. The CDR3 region has the DNA TGTGCCAGCAGCCCGGGACAGGAGTTTCAAGAGCAGTACTTC. It translates to CASSPGQEFQEQYF.

This clonotype has a count of ten or more. The chain recombines TRBV5-4 with TRBJ2-7, with 7 bases that match TRBD1. V shed 0 bases, J shed 4 bases, and the junction held 4 bases outside the gene matches. This CDR3 has 14 residues. Germline V gene data show CDR1 as SGHNT and CDR2 as YYREEE (reference sequence). CDR3 loop: CASSLEGDRYEQYF. The CDR3 DNA sequence: TGTGCCAGCAGCTTGGAGGGGGACAGATACGAGCAGTACTTC.

This clonotype was detected once. This rearrangement joins TRBV6-1 to TRBJ2-2; D unclear. There are 15 residues in the CDR3. The V and J ends lost 4 bases and 1 base respectively, with 10 bases between them. Germline loops: CDR1 MNHNS, CDR2 SASEGT. CDR3 in amino acids: CASSGHSGNTGELFF. In nucleotides, the CDR3 is TGTGCCAGCAGTGGCCACTCTGGGAACACCGGGGAGCTGTTTTTT.

In its sample, this clonotype is medium-sized. This chain connects TRBV6-5 to TRBJ1-1, with TRBD1 as a possible D gene (5 bases). From germline, CDR1 is MNHEY and CDR2 SVGAGI. V was clipped by 6 bases and J by 8 bases, with 16 bases between them. The CDR3 extends over 13 amino acids. The CDR3 DNA sequence: TGTGCCAGCAGCCCAGCGGTGGGGGAAGAAGCTTTCTTT. Its protein is CASSPAVGEEAFF.

This clonotype appeared many times. V usage is TRBV6-1 and J usage is TRBJ2-2; no firm D call. Germline V gene lookup returns CDR1 MNHNS and CDR2 SASEGT. Trimming cost V 8 bases and J 3 bases, with 16 bases left between them. The CDR3 has 15 residues. CDR3 amino acids: CASSRKAEHTGELFF. In nucleotides, the CDR3 is TGTGCCAGCTCGCGGAAGGCCGAGCACACCGGGGAGCTGTTTTTT.